This T cell receptor (beta chain) was identified during a study of T cells expressing NK-cell markers. Study-level information: Obtained from sorted CD3+CD56+NKG2C+, CD3+CD56+NKG2C- and CD3+CD56-NKG2C+ T cells were the TCR beta repertoires. In the group of eight sequenced donors, seven were HCMV-seropositive and one was seronegative.

CDR1 is MNHNS and CDR2 is SASEGT in the germline V gene. The length of the CDR3 is 16 residues. Libraries used 5'RACE template switching adding universal primer site and UMIs. TCRdb processed the 5' RACE reads again and assigns one entry to each CDR3 protein, with no DNA. The ten top clones account for about 18%, within a sample of approximately 150,000 distinct CDR3 sequences. Notes on this clonotype: Its antigen is undetermined.

General observations from the study: HCMV specificity of the expanded NKG2C+ T cell clones was not established.

The gene calls are TRBV6-1 and TRBJ2-1; TCRdb indicates TRBD1, and absent DNA this call remains unverified. The receptor's source is a woman between 18 and 75 years old in good health. Sample: blood T cells: a sorted CD56 or NKG2C T cell subset, CD4+ or CD8+ T cells, or bulk PBMC T cells (not recorded which). The CDR3 sequence: CASRRGSGGGVGEQFF.